This T cell receptor (beta chain) was observed in a study of a mutant IDH1 vaccine in newly diagnosed glioma. Study context: The start of vaccination came 4-6 weeks after radiotherapy alone, or with temozolomide cycles. General study findings and limits: There seemed to be no relation between pseudoprogression and changes in top peripheral T cell clonotypes.

Indicated time point: week 47, end of study. Doses consisted of 300 ug of mutant IDH1 20-mer peptide each, paired with topical imiquimod. The method was immunoSEQ multiplex PCR; TCRdb's version includes in-frame clones alone and lacks a portion of them. The table records tens of thousands of clones, around 75% of them present only once. In the case of this clone: Antigen unknown.

Trimming shortened V by 4 bases and J by 5 bases, and 14 bases separated the two germline ends. The CDR3 sequence is 14 residues long. In germline, CDR1 is SGHTA, CDR2 FQGNSA. The TCR was taken from a man aged 40-55 years with glioma. The input for sequencing was PBMCs, taken from a glioma patient whose treatment included an IDH1 peptide vaccine. The chain has TRBV7-2 and TRBJ2-5, with D tentatively TRBD2 (5 bases). This CDR3 is CASSSPRWEETQYF. The CDR3 nucleotides read TGTGCCAGCAGCTCTCCTCGTTGGGAGGAGACCCAGTACTTC.